Below are 28 T cell receptor beta chains sequenced from a single sample in a study of blood T cell repertoires in COVID-19. Sequencing used immunoSEQ multiplex PCR; TCRdb keeps in-frame clones, though not all of them. The table records about 190,000 clones, 70% to 85% of them present only once. Material: PBMCs or T cells enriched from blood (not recorded which). The source is a woman aged 45-59 years who had recovered from COVID-19.

The genes are TRBV11-2 and TRBJ2-3, with D perhaps matching TRBD2 (6 bases). V was clipped by 2 bases and J by 7 bases, with 22 bases between them. CDR3 size: 17 residues. Germline values: CDR1 SGHAT, CDR2 FQNNGV. The CDR3, as DNA: TGTGCCAGCAGCTTATCGACCCTCCGGGGACTTCCGAATACGCAGTATTTT. Protein: CASSLSTLRGLPNTQYF.

V and J are TRBV28 and TRBJ2-2; TRBD1 matches at 11 bases. Germline loops: CDR1 MDHEN, CDR2 SYDVKM. The V segment lost 5 bases and the J segment 6 bases; nucleotides outside the gene matches: 5. The CDR3 has 15 residues. The chain's CDR3 is CASSGGGQGAGELFF. The DNA of the CDR3 is TGTGCCAGCAGTGGTGGGGGACAGGGGGCCGGGGAGCTGTTTTTT.

CDR3 nucleotide sequence: TGTGCCAGCTCACTAACGGGACAGAATAATGAAAAACTGTTTTTT. Protein product: CASSLTGQNNEKLFF. This sequence joins TRBV18 and TRBJ1-4; the match to TRBD1 covers 7 bases. Germline V gene sequence: CDR1 KGHSH, CDR2 LQKENI. The V and J ends lost 4 bases and 4 bases, in that order; junction bases with no gene match: 6. The length of the CDR3 is 15 residues.

Comment on this clone: At one end the junction does not follow the germline gene, possibly because of a read error. The CDR3 sequence is CASSVGQGWTGAFF. The CDR3, as DNA: TGTGCCAGTAGCGTGGGACAGGGGTGGACTGGAGCTTTCTTT. The rearrangement links TRBV19 to TRBJ1-1; 10 bases fit TRBD1. The CDR3 loop spans 14 amino acids. The germline V gene encodes CDR1 LNHDA and CDR2 SQIVND (reference sequence).

V usage is TRBV5-8 and J usage is TRBJ1-3; D is undetermined. The CDR3 runs to 15 residues. CDR1 is SGHTS and CDR2 is YDEGEE in the germline V gene. V lost 0 bases to trimming and J lost 0 bases, with 7 bases between them. CDR3 nucleotides: TGTGCCAGCAGCTTGGAACCGAGCTCTGGAAACACCATATATTTT. It translates to CASSLEPSSGNTIYF.

The chain has TRBV29-1 and TRBJ2-1; 8 nucleotides align to TRBD1. V lost 6 bases and J lost 1; bases outside the gene matches: 5. The CDR3 totals 14 residues. Germline loops: CDR1 SQVTM, CDR2 ANQGSEA. The CDR3 coding sequence is TGCAGCGTCGCGGGACAGGAGTCCTACAATGAGCAGTTCTTC. Its translation is CSVAGQESYNEQFF.

The chain recombines TRBV14 with TRBJ1-4, with unresolved D. V lost 0 bases and J 5 bases, leaving 10 bases between the germline ends. The CDR3 loop spans 15 amino acids. Germline CDR1 SGHDN, CDR2 FVKESK. CDR3 sequence: CASSQDNRRNEKLFF. The CDR3 DNA sequence: TGTGCCAGCAGCCAAGACAACAGACGGAATGAAAAACTGTTTTTT.

V and J are TRBV11-2 and TRBJ2-2, with 7 bases that match TRBD1. The CDR3 loop spans 13 amino acids. Losses at the gene ends were 6 bases for V and 6 bases for J; bases not matched to a gene: 4. Germline assignment: CDR1 SGHAT and CDR2 FQNNGV. The CDR3 DNA follows: TGTGCCAGCAGTCATACAGGGGCCGGGGAGCTGTTTTTT. Translating gives CASSHTGAGELFF.

As DNA, the CDR3 is TGTGCCATCAGTGAACTAGCGGGAGTTGAGAATGAGCAGTTCTTC. Translating it yields CAISELAGVENEQFF. This chain joins TRBV10-3 and TRBJ2-1; the match to TRBD2 covers 11 bases. After removal of 3 bases from V and 7 bases from J, the junction contained 5 bases not matched to a gene. CDR1 ENHRY and CDR2 SYGVKD come from the germline V gene. There are 15 residues in the CDR3.

The genes are TRBV4-3 and TRBJ2-7; TRBD1 matches 8 bases. V was clipped by 1 base and J by 3 bases; unmatched bases: 2. The CDR3 loop spans 14 amino acids. Germline lookup yields CDR1 LGHNA and CDR2 YSLEER. In DNA, the CDR3 is TGCGCCAGCAGCCAAGCAACAGGGGGCTACGAGCAGTACTTC. Translated, it gives CASSQATGGYEQYF.

This clone has a handful of counts. The chain employs TRBV3-1 (or the pseudogene TRBV3-2) and TRBJ1-6, with 12 bases lining up with TRBD1. With 1 base clipped from V and 8 bases from J, the junction kept 3 bases outside the gene matches. Per the germline V gene, CDR1 is LGHDT and CDR2 is YNNKEL (reference sequence). The length of the CDR3 is 16 residues. The DNA of the CDR3 is TGTGCCAGCAGCCAAGCCGGGACAGGGGGCTATTCACCCCTCCACTTT. This codes for CASSQAGTGGYSPLHF.

This clone turned up a few times. This chain uses TRBV4-2 with TRBJ2-5; 10 bases agree with TRBD2. V shed 4 bases, J shed 2 bases, and the junction held 4 bases outside the gene matches. The CDR3 sequence is 15 residues long. The germline gives CDR1 LGHNA, CDR2 YNFKEQ. The CDR3: CASSLLAGDQETQYF. In DNA, the CDR3 is TGTGCCAGCAGCCTGCTAGCGGGAGATCAAGAGACCCAGTACTTC.

This chain joins TRBV18 and TRBJ1-1; 8 nucleotides agree with TRBD1. Trimming at V came to 3 bases and at J to 3 bases, leaving 6 bases not matched to a gene. Germline V CDR1 and CDR2: KGHSH, LQKENI. This CDR3 region has 15 residues. The CDR3 region is CASSPGTGGDTEAFF. CDR3 in DNA: TGTGCCAGCTCACCCGGGACAGGCGGGGACACTGAAGCTTTCTTT. Full variable domain (missing parts from reference TRBV18 and TRBJ1-1): NAGVMQNPRHLVRRRGQEARLRCSPMKGHSHVYWYRQLPEEGLKFMVYLQKENIIDESGMPKERFSAEFPKEGPSILRIQQVVRGDSAAYFCASSPGTGGDTEAFFGQGTRLTVV.

Here the CDR3 reads CASSFGVAGDLFF. The CDR3 DNA follows: TGCGCCAGCAGCTTTGGGGTAGCGGGAGATCTGTTCTTC. The J gene is TRBJ2-1, the V gene TRBV5-1; 9 nucleotides match TRBD2. Germline assignment: CDR1 SGHRS and CDR2 YFSETQ. The CDR3 consists of 13 residues. The ends lost 2 bases at V and 15 bases at J; junction bases unmatched: 9. Complete variable domain (other parts from reference TRBV5-1 and TRBJ2-1): KAGVTQTPRYLIKTRGQQVTLSCSPISGHRSVSWYQQTPGQGLQFLFEYFSETQRNKGNFPGRFSGRQFSNSRSEMNVSTLELGDSALYLCASSFGVAGDLFFGPGTRLTVL.

This CDR3 reads CASTHGGESQPQHF. Here the CDR3 DNA reads TGTGCCAGTACCCACGGGGGTGAGAGTCAGCCCCAGCATTTT. The chain employs TRBV19 and TRBJ1-5, with D possibly TRBD1 on 5 matching bases. The CDR3 has 14 residues. Trimming took off 7 bases at V and 6 bases at J, with 16 bases between the two ends. The germline V gene has CDR1 LNHDA and CDR2 SQIVND (reference sequence). Variable domain in full (rest from reference TRBV19 and TRBJ1-5): DGGITQSPKYLFRKEGQNVTLSCEQNLNHDAMYWYRQDPGQGLRLIYYSQIVNDFQKGDIAEGYSVSREKKESFPLTVTSAQKNPTAFYLCASTHGGESQPQHFGDGTRLSIL.

The chain uses TRBV5-6 and TRBJ2-3; TRBD2 agrees at 9 bases. The J segment lost 4 bases and the V segment lost 1 base, leaving 7 bases of the junction unmatched. Germline CDR1 is SGHDT and CDR2 is YYEEEE. This CDR3 is 16 amino acids long. The CDR3 sequence: CASSLRFAGGPDTQYF. The CDR3 DNA follows: TGTGCCAGCAGCTTGAGGTTTGCGGGAGGGCCAGATACGCAGTATTTT.

This sequence joins TRBV28 and TRBJ1-4, with D possibly TRBD1 on 5 matching bases. Germline assignment: CDR1 MDHEN and CDR2 SYDVKM. CDR3 length equals 13 residues. Trimming removed 4 bases at V and 7 bases at J, with 10 bases between. The CDR3 region is CASSSDTFEKLFF. The CDR3 DNA reads TGTGCCAGCAGTTCGGACACCTTTGAAAAACTGTTTTTT. Full variable domain (outside the CDR3, taken from reference TRBV28 and TRBJ1-4): DVKVTQSSRYLVKRTGEKVFLECVQDMDHENMFWYRQDPGLGLRLIYFSYDVKMKEKGDIPEGYSVSREKKERFSLILESASTNQTSMYLCASSSDTFEKLFFGSGTQLSVL.

The V gene is TRBV6-1, the J gene TRBJ1-2; 8 bases match TRBD1. This CDR3 contains 14 residues. CDR1 and CDR2 from the germline V gene are MNHNS and SASEGT. With 2 bases clipped from V and 6 bases from J, the junction kept 5 bases outside the gene matches. The CDR3 here is CASSEPGQGHGYTF. In DNA, the CDR3 is TGTGCCAGCAGTGAACCTGGACAGGGCCATGGCTACACCTTC.

The genes are TRBV5-1 and TRBJ2-7, with D hard to call. The CDR3 is 13 amino acids. Germline V gene lookup returns CDR1 SGHRS and CDR2 YFSETQ. V lost 0 bases, J lost 7 bases, and 11 bases lay in between. The DNA for the CDR3 is TGCGCCAGCAGCTTGGATCCCCCGTTGGAGCAGTACTTC. This translates into CASSLDPPLEQYF.

The chain carries TRBV2 and TRBJ2-5; 7 positions match TRBD2. Unmatched junction bases numbered 15, after V lost 9 bases and J lost 5 bases. The CDR3 covers 15 residues. Germline assignment: CDR1 SNHLY and CDR2 FYNNEI. The CDR3 DNA is TGTGCCAGGGGCGGAAGGGAGGGCCGGGGCGAGACCCAGTACTTC. Its protein product is CARGGREGRGETQYF.

As concerns this clone: A junction end diverges from the germline sequence, so it may reflect a read error. This sequence joins TRBV4-3 and TRBJ2-2, with a possible D match to TRBD1 (5 bases). There are 14 residues in the CDR3. Germline V lookup: CDR1 LGHNA, CDR2 YSLEER. CDR3 protein: CASSQEHKKGVLFF. The CDR3 DNA reads as TGCGCCAGCAGCCAAGAGCATAAGAAAGGGGTGCTGTTTTTT.

V is TRBV21-1 and J is TRBJ1-1; TRBD1, as called in the table, went unchecked against the DNA. TRBV21-1 is a recognized pseudogene. This CDR3 is built from 15 residues. The CDR3 loop reads CASGLSGVMNTEAFF. The CDR3 DNA reads TGTGCCAGCGGATTGTCAGGGGTTATGAACACTGAAGCTTTCTTT.

V and J are TRBV18 and TRBJ1-1; the D gene is possibly TRBD1 (5 bases). Germline V gene data show CDR1 as KGHSH and CDR2 as LQKENI. The V gene lost 3 bases and the J gene lost 1 base, with 12 bases spanning the gap. The CDR3 sequence is 15 residues long. DNA for the CDR3: TGTGCCAGCTCACCTCGATCGGGGGAGAACACTGAAGCTTTCTTT. Protein product: CASSPRSGENTEAFF.

V is TRBV19 and J is TRBJ2-6; possible D gene TRBD2, 6 bases. The CDR3 loop spans 17 amino acids. Germline V CDR1 and CDR2: LNHDA, SQIVND (reference sequence). Trimming stripped 7 bases from V and 0 bases from J, with 16 bases between. CDR3 DNA sequence: TGTGCCAGTACCCCCCGGCTAGCGAGCTCTGGGGCCAACGTCCTGACTTTC. The encoded protein is CASTPRLASSGANVLTF.

This clone was seen a handful of times. The V gene is TRBV7-2, the J gene TRBJ2-2; D not resolved. Germline lookup yields CDR1 SGHTA and CDR2 FQGNSA. The CDR3 has 15 residues. V was pared by 4 bases and J by 3 bases, with 12 bases between. The CDR3 DNA sequence: TGTGCCAGCAGCTCCGCTGACACCCACACCGGGGAGCTGTTTTTT. Translation: CASSSADTHTGELFF.

This clone was counted a few times. This rearrangement joins TRBV10-1 to TRBJ2-7; TRBD2 might be the D (5 bases). Germline V CDR1 and CDR2: WNHNN, SYGVQD (reference sequence). Trimming cost V 5 bases and J 2 bases, with 13 bases left between them. This CDR3 has 14 amino acids. The CDR3 DNA reads as TGCGCCAGCAGTTCCGGACTGGTGCCCTACGAGCAGTACTTC. Translation: CASSSGLVPYEQYF.

The CDR3 region has the DNA TGCAGCGTCCGGGGGGAGGGTAGCGGGAGGTTTGAGCAGTTCTTC. Translated: CSVRGEGSGRFEQFF. The rearrangement joins TRBV29-1 to TRBJ2-1; 10 nucleotides align to TRBD2. CDR3 length: 15 amino acids. CDR1 is SQVTM, CDR2 ANQGSEA, per germline. The ends lost 6 bases at V and 9 bases at J; junction bases unmatched: 14.

The CDR3 nucleotides read TGCAGCGTCCAGGGGGCGGTTGGTCAGCCCCAGCATTTT. Translation: CSVQGAVGQPQHF. V and J are TRBV29-1 and TRBJ1-5; 8 bases map to TRBD1. This CDR3 spans 13 amino acids. V was pared by 6 bases and J by 6 bases, with 7 bases of the junction left unmatched. The germline CDR1 and CDR2 sequences are SQVTM and ANQGSEA.